One sample yielded the 28 T cell receptor beta chains listed below, sequenced in a study of patients and donors after allogeneic stem cell transplantation. TCRdb recomputed calls from the RT-PCR reads with MiXCR, one row per CDR3 protein. The repertoire holds 150,000 to 250,000 distinct CDR3 sequences, with more than 35% as singletons. Material for sequencing was blood, either unsorted or a sorted T cell fraction (not recorded which). Receptors were obtained from a human donor who was either an allogeneic HSCT recipient or a stem cell or donor lymphocyte infusion donor (not recorded which). It is not recorded whose cells these are; they may come from a transplant donor.

This clonotype was counted a single time. Germline is not matched at one junction end, which may reflect a read error. The chain carries TRBV7-9 and TRBJ2-1; 8 bases fit TRBD2. This CDR3 is 16 amino acids long. The V gene's germline CDR1 is SEHNR and CDR2 FQNEAQ (reference sequence). The CDR3 sequence is CASSLVAGQSYNEQFF. The CDR3 DNA follows: TGTGCTAGCAGCTTAGTAGCGGGACAATCCTACAATGAGCAGTTCTTC. Together with reference TRBV7-9 and TRBJ2-1, the CDR3 gives the full variable domain: DTGVSQNPRHKITKRGQNVTFRCDPISEHNRLYWYRQTLGQGPEFLTYFQNEAQLEKSRLLSDRFSAERPKGSFSTLEIQRTEQGDSAMYLCASSLVAGQSYNEQFFGPGTRLTVL.

V gene TRBV27 combines with J gene TRBJ1-6, with 7 bases matching TRBD1. Trimming at V came to 5 bases and at J to 6 bases, leaving 7 bases not matched to a gene. The CDR3 is made up of 15 amino acids. Germline V gene sequence: CDR1 MNHEY, CDR2 SMNVEV (reference sequence). This CDR3 is CASSPRQGPNSPLHF. The CDR3 nucleotides are TGTGCCAGCAGTCCAAGACAGGGCCCTAATTCACCCCTCCACTTT.

The chain uses TRBV5-1 and TRBJ2-1; the D gene is possibly TRBD2 (5 bases). V lost 2 bases, J lost 0 bases, and 9 bases lay in between. CDR3 size: 15 residues. CDR1 and CDR2 (germline): SGHRS, YFSETQ. The CDR3 sequence: CASSFPSGSYNEQFF. DNA of the CDR3: TGCGCCAGCAGCTTCCCGAGCGGCTCCTACAATGAGCAGTTCTTC. The full variable domain, completed using reference TRBV5-1 and TRBJ2-1, is KAGVTQTPRYLIKTRGQQVTLSCSPISGHRSVSWYQQTPGQGLQFLFEYFSETQRNKGNFPGRFSGRQFSNSRSEMNVSTLELGDSALYLCASSFPSGSYNEQFFGPGTRLTVL.

V and J are TRBV2 and TRBJ1-1; 7 bases map to TRBD1. With V trimmed by 6 bases and J by 0 bases, 10 bases remained unmatched. The CDR3 length is 16 residues. Germline V gene lookup returns CDR1 SNHLY and CDR2 FYNNEI. CDR3 coding DNA: TGTGCCAGCAGGCCTACTCCGGGACAGCTGAACACTGAAGCTTTCTTT. Translated: CASRPTPGQLNTEAFF. Based on the CDR3 plus reference TRBV2 and TRBJ1-1, the full variable domain is EPEVTQTPSHQVTQMGQEVILRCVPISNHLYFYWYRQILGQKVEFLVSFYNNEISEKSEIFDDQFSVERPDGSNFTLKIRSTKLEDSAMYFCASRPTPGQLNTEAFFGQGTRLTVV.

The chain links TRBV6-5 to TRBJ1-5; D gene ambiguous. The CDR3 contains 13 residues. Looked up from germline, CDR1 is MNHEY and CDR2 is SVGAGI. V gave up 0 bases and J gave up 3 bases, with 3 bases separating them. CDR3 protein: CASSYSYNQPQHF. The CDR3 DNA follows: TGTGCCAGCAGTTACTCATACAATCAGCCCCAGCATTTT.

This chain joins TRBV4-3 and TRBJ1-5; tentatively, D is TRBD1 (6 bases). V lost 2 bases and J 7 bases, leaving 12 bases between the germline ends. The germline V gene has CDR1 LGHNA and CDR2 YSLEER. The CDR3 consists of 14 residues. DNA of the CDR3: TGCGCCAGCAGCCAAAGACAGGAGCCCCAGCCCCAGCATTTT. Residues: CASSQRQEPQPQHF.

This chain joins TRBV11-2 and TRBJ1-1, with D tentatively TRBD1 (5 bases). Trimming cost V 5 bases and J 10 bases, with 17 bases left between them. From germline, CDR1 is SGHAT and CDR2 FQNNGV. The CDR3 covers 13 residues. The CDR3 region has the DNA TGTGCCAGCAGCCCCTATGATCCGAGGGGAGCTTTCTTT. This translates into CASSPYDPRGAFF.

The chain uses TRBV6-2 or TRBV6-3 and TRBJ1-2; D not resolved. Trimming pared 6 bases from V and 2 bases from J, leaving 16 bases between. The CDR3 is made up of 15 amino acids. CDR1 is MNHEY, CDR2 SVGEGT, per germline. The CDR3 here is CASSPEDLYNYGYTF. The CDR3 coding sequence is TGTGCCAGCAGCCCAGAGGACCTTTACAACTATGGCTACACCTTC.

The gene calls are TRBV20-1 and TRBJ2-1; 7 bases are shared with TRBD2. This CDR3 has 11 residues. With V trimmed by 6 bases and J by 7 bases, 3 bases remained unmatched. Germline assignment: CDR1 DFQATT and CDR2 SNEGSKA (reference sequence). The CDR3 bases are TGCAGTGCAACTAGCGTGAATGAGCAGTTCTTC. Encoded protein: CSATSVNEQFF.

V is TRBV12-3 or TRBV12-4 and J is TRBJ2-1, with 7 nucleotides matching TRBD1. This CDR3 comprises 16 residues. V was pared by 4 bases and J by 7 bases, with 13 bases of the junction left unmatched. The chain's CDR3 is CASSSPGKGARNEQFF. CDR3 in DNA: TGTGCCAGCAGTTCACCCGGGAAGGGGGCTAGGAATGAGCAGTTCTTC.

The gene calls are TRBV4-3 and TRBJ2-5; D unresolved. The CDR3 spans 15 residues. CDR1 and CDR2 (germline): LGHNA, YSLEER. V dropped 0 bases and J dropped 2 bases, with 10 bases sitting between them. This CDR3 is CASSQDRAAQETQYF. In nucleotides, the CDR3 is TGCGCCAGCAGCCAAGATAGGGCAGCGCAAGAGACCCAGTACTTC.

This clonotype was counted between two and nine times. V is TRBV10-3 and J is TRBJ1-1, with D possibly matching TRBD1 (5 bases). The CDR3 has 12 residues. The V gene lost 5 bases and the J gene lost 5 bases, with 9 bases spanning the gap. From germline, CDR1 is ENHRY and CDR2 SYGVKD. The CDR3 nucleotides are TGTGCCATCAGTCCGACAGCTACTGAAGCTTTCTTT. This gives the protein CAISPTATEAFF.

The V gene is TRBV7-9, the J gene TRBJ1-2; D is possibly TRBD1 (6 bases). The ends were cut back, 5 bases at V and 4 bases at J, with 17 bases in the middle. This CDR3 contains 15 residues. Per germline, CDR1 SEHNR and CDR2 FQNEAQ (reference sequence). CDR3 region: CASSKQGGSSYGYTF. The CDR3 DNA reads TGTGCCAGCAGCAAACAGGGAGGCAGCAGCTATGGCTACACCTTC.

With regard to this clonotype: The CDR3 does not close with the conserved phenylalanine or tryptophan, likely indicating a read error. No DNA is shown, since the ends of the CDR3 on it are uncertain; the CDR3 is the one TCRdb lists. The rearrangement links TRBV30 to TRBJ2-4; TRBD2 is the table's D call and was not checked against the DNA. The germline CDR1 and CDR2 sequences are GTSNPN and SVGIG (reference sequence). The length of the CDR3 is 9 amino acids, counting both ends. The CDR3 loop reads CAWSPRASS.

This clonotype showed up just a few times. The J gene is TRBJ2-2, the V gene TRBV9, with D unclear. CDR1 and CDR2 from the germline V gene are SGDLS and YYNGEE. The V end lost 0 bases, the J end lost 6 bases, and 6 bases lay between the germline ends. The CDR3 is 13 amino acids. The CDR3 nucleotides are TGTGCCAGCAGCGTAGTAAGTCCCGGGGAGCTGTTTTTT. As protein: CASSVVSPGELFF.

In this sample, this clonotype turned up a few times. A much larger clone lies a single base off, so this may be a read error. The chain carries TRBV4-2 and TRBJ1-3, with a weak D call TRBD1 (6 bases). The ends were cut back, 0 bases at V and 2 bases at J, with 8 bases in the middle. From germline, CDR1 is LGHNA and CDR2 YNFKEQ. The CDR3 covers 15 residues. Written as DNA, the CDR3 is TGTGCCAGCAGCCAAGAGACAGGCCCTGGAAACACCATATATTTT. It specifies CASSQETGPGNTIYF.

This clonotype was counted between two and nine times. V and J are TRBV7-2 and TRBJ2-1; 10 bases match TRBD2. V shed 7 bases, J shed 8 bases, and the junction held 14 bases outside the gene matches. This CDR3 has 16 amino acids. Germline lookup yields CDR1 SGHTA and CDR2 FQGNSA. The CDR3 region has the DNA TGTGCCAGCACCCTGGAGGCTAGCGGGAGTGGCCATGAGCAGTTCTTC. This codes for CASTLEASGSGHEQFF.

This chain links TRBV5-4 with TRBJ2-1; 8 bases fit TRBD2. Germline V lookup: CDR1 SGHNT, CDR2 YYREEE (reference sequence). V lost 6 bases and J lost 6; bases outside the gene matches: 5. The CDR3 has 13 residues. CDR3 nucleotides: TGTGCCAGCACTTTAGCGGGGTTCAATGAGCAGTTCTTC. It encodes CASTLAGFNEQFF.

This clonotype was seen more than once but under ten times. The chain uses TRBV12-3 or TRBV12-4 and TRBJ2-3; 7 bases align to TRBD2. The CDR3 is made up of 18 amino acids. The junction had 12 bases not matched to a gene; V was cut back by 3 bases and J by 0 bases. CDR3 coding DNA: TGTGCCAGCAGTTTGGAGGCTAGCGGCGACGATAGCACAGATACGCAGTATTTT. Translated, it gives CASSLEASGDDSTDTQYF.

This clonotype came up a few times. The CDR3 nucleotides are TGCAGTGCTAGATCTCTGGAGTCTCAATGGCAGCCCCAGCATTTT. Encoded protein: CSARSLESQWQPQHF. The J gene is TRBJ1-5, the V gene TRBV20-1; D remains unclear. The CDR3 consists of 15 residues. Per germline, CDR1 DFQATT and CDR2 SNEGSKA (reference sequence). V dropped 2 bases and J dropped 7 bases, with 18 bases sitting between them.

This clonotype has only one observation. The V gene is TRBV7-8, the J gene TRBJ1-1, with 8 bases that match TRBD1. CDR1 is SGHVS, CDR2 FQNEAQ, per germline. J lost 11 bases, V lost 5 bases, and 7 bases had no gene match. There are 12 residues in the CDR3. CDR3 region: CASSQDRVGAFF. For the CDR3, the DNA is TGTGCCAGCAGCCAGGACAGGGTGGGGGCTTTCTTT.

This sequence joins TRBV4-3 and TRBJ2-1; 7 bases map to TRBD1. After removal of 0 bases from V and 5 bases from J, the junction contained 7 bases not matched to a gene. The length of the CDR3 is 16 residues. Germline V gene data show CDR1 as LGHNA and CDR2 as YSLEER. CDR3 DNA sequence: TGCGCCAGCAGCCAAGATAATGAGGGGGCCCACAATGAGCAGTTCTTC. Its translation: CASSQDNEGAHNEQFF.

The gene calls are TRBV29-1 and TRBJ1-2, with D hard to call. Trimming took off 8 bases at V and 3 bases at J, with 16 bases between the two ends. The CDR3 has 13 residues. From germline, CDR1 is SQVTM and CDR2 ANQGSEA. The CDR3 DNA reads TGCAGCACCCACAAGGGAAGTGACTATGGCTACACCTTC. Translation gives CSTHKGSDYGYTF.

This clonotype was seen more than once but under ten times. CDR3 nucleotide sequence: TGTGCCAGCAGCCCCCTGAGTTATACCGGGGAGCTGTTTTTT. This translates into CASSPLSYTGELFF. V usage is TRBV7-9 and J usage is TRBJ2-2, with no clear D. CDR3 length equals 14 residues. V was cut by 5 bases and J by 5 bases, with 12 bases left in between. The germline gives CDR1 SEHNR, CDR2 FQNEAQ (reference sequence).

The J gene is TRBJ2-1, the V gene TRBV4-3; D not certain. Germline V gene data show CDR1 as LGHNA and CDR2 as YSLEER. Deletions cut 0 bases from V and 8 bases from J, with 14 bases between. The CDR3 covers 15 residues. The CDR3 protein is CASSQERFENHEQFF. In DNA form, the CDR3 reads TGCGCCAGCAGCCAAGAAAGGTTCGAGAACCATGAGCAGTTCTTC.

This chain links TRBV12-3 or TRBV12-4 with TRBJ1-1; 9 bases line up with TRBD1. The J segment lost 5 bases and the V segment lost 1 base, leaving 2 bases of the junction unmatched. This CDR3 has 14 amino acids. The CDR3 here is CASSLDGTGTEAFF. The CDR3 DNA reads TGTGCCAGCAGTTTAGATGGGACAGGGACTGAAGCTTTCTTT.

The chain uses TRBV5-5 and TRBJ1-1; 8 bases are a match to TRBD1. The CDR3 has 17 residues. Looked up from germline, CDR1 is SGHKS and CDR2 is YYEKEE (reference sequence). The J segment lost 0 bases and the V segment lost 1 base, leaving 8 bases of the junction unmatched. DNA of the CDR3: TGTGCCAGCAGCTTGTTTTTGGGGACAGGTATGAACACTGAAGCTTTCTTT. Its protein is CASSLFLGTGMNTEAFF.

The chain uses TRBV6-2 or TRBV6-3 and TRBJ1-2; 8 bases match TRBD1. This CDR3 region has 13 residues. After removal of 6 bases from V and 5 bases from J, the junction contained 5 bases not matched to a gene. CDR1 and CDR2 from the germline V gene are MNHEY and SVGEGT. In nucleotides, the CDR3 is TGTGCCAGCAGCCTGGACAGGGAGTATGGCTACACCTTC. Its translation: CASSLDREYGYTF.